This TCR beta chain was sequenced during a study of blood T cells in healthy people across ages (dated by TCRdb to 2014 to 2015). With respect to the entire study: In model experiments, template switching captured roughly one uniquely barcoded TCR beta cDNA molecule for every two T cells. To track age-related changes in TCR beta repertoire diversity, the study relied on deep sequencing normalized with unique cDNA molecular identifiers. Donors were grouped into four age groups: young (average about 15 years), middle-aged (39), aged (around 60) and long-lived (about 82). To avoid experimental bias, donors of different ages were spread randomly across the sequencing lanes. For two donors (one aged 18 to 30 and one aged 80 or older), the study analyzed two additional independent replicas of 1 million unique cDNA reads from the same blood draw.

V is pared back by 6 bases and J by 0 bases, with 16 bases lying between the germline termini. The germline V gene gives CDR1 as SQVTM and CDR2 as ANQGSEA. The CDR3 contains 15 residues, cysteine and phenylalanine counted. Left in the record is the CDR3 DNA by itself, 45 bases read in frame from the first base. The 39 donors, aged 6 to 90 years, were systemically healthy Caucasian individuals from Russia. Ten milliliters of peripheral blood were drawn from each donor into EDTA-treated Vacutainer tubes. PBMCs were isolated by Ficoll-Paque density-gradient centrifugation, with at least 7 million obtained per sample. Total RNA was extracted from PBMCs with Trizol reagent, with at least 5 micrograms obtained per sample. For every donor, an aliquot of PBMCs went through flow cytometry to measure the percentages of naive CD45RAhigh/CD27high T cells. Overall results and qualifications from the work: The CMV infection status of donors was not known, potentially confounding age-related changes in expanded clonotypes. There was a strong correlation between observed TCR beta diversity and the percentage of naive T cells measured by flow cytometry. As age increased, observed TCR beta diversity per million T cells dropped in a roughly linear way, and a significant reduction was already evident by age about 36. Estimates of total diversity based on one million sequenced T cells were considered lower bounds and underestimates. Compared with the aged group, more naive CD4+ T cells, fewer expanded clones and increased TCR diversity were shown by the long-lived group, suggesting age selection. Since profiling was done on bulk unsorted PBMCs, naive and antigen-experienced compartments could not be conclusively compared.

Preparation of the library involved 5' RACE. The second PCR ran for roughly 7 to 11 cycles and used a J-beta primer mix along with a sample-barcoded 5' primer. A template-switch 5' adaptor carrying 12 random nucleotides introduced a unique molecular identifier onto each TCR beta cDNA molecule. Each sample yielded at least 2.5 million CDR3-containing paired-end reads. The Mint cDNA synthesis kit, primed by a TRBC-specific oligonucleotide, was used to synthesize first-strand cDNA from all RNA. Following uracil-DNA glycosylase treatment, all cDNA underwent a first 18-cycle PCR with the universal primers M1SS and BC2_uni_R. In the paper's pipeline: For normalization, 1 million high-quality reads were randomly selected from each sample, with every read carrying a distinct molecular identifier. Reads sharing molecular identifiers were discarded rather than binned into consensus sequences. MiTCR, run with a Q25 quality threshold and the strictest error-elimination algorithm, handled CDR3 identification, clonotype clustering and error correction. A nonparametric unseen species model with Euler transformation was used to estimate a lower bound on total TCR beta diversity. TCRdb reran the public reads through fastp at Q25 and MiXCR, keeping productive beta chains. Rows with a matching CDR3 protein are joined into one entry that keeps the most common DNA and genes. The V and J calls and clone size are TCRdb's, not the authors'. The sample table holds fewer than 2 million distinct CDR3 sequences, of which about 39% were seen once. 20% to 25% of the sample is in the top ten clones.

As concerns this clonotype: Its cognate antigen has yet to be identified. Nothing much larger sits one base from this clone, and base qualities are not available.

The TCR comes from a human donor in good health. The chain is encoded by TRBV29-1 joined to TRBJ2-3, with TRBD1 as a weak D call on 6 bases. Material: blood. This receptor carries the CDR3 CSVLQGVASTDTQYF. The DNA sequence is as follows: TGCAGCGTGCTACAGGGTGTTGCTAGCACAGATACGCAGTATTTT.